This T cell receptor (beta chain) was retrieved from a study of shared clonotypes between healthy human individuals (dated by TCRdb to the early 2020s). About the investigation overall: The cohort comprised a couple of women and three men aged 18 to 49 years. For each donor, three plates each were used for CD4 naive and CD4 memory, two plates were used for CD8 naive, and one plate was used for CD8 memory. Blood TCR repertoires of a handful of healthy adults were deeply sequenced to estimate repertoire size and the extent of clonotype sharing between individuals. To increase sequencing depth and limit assay-specific biases, different laboratories used diverse techniques to prepare libraries and sequence TCR repertoires. Each donor's leukapheresis produced roughly between about 0.85 and 10 billion PBMCs.

As to this clone: What this receptor recognizes is not known. Base qualities are not at hand, and no much larger clone is one base apart.

Using the deep immunoSEQ assay, multiplex PCR amplified TCR CDR3 regions from genomic DNA. Genomic DNA extracted from each cell subset was distributed evenly over all wells of several immunoSEQ 96-well plates, and each plate served as one replicate. Each replicate PCR for sorted subsets received roughly 200 ng genomic DNA, equal to tens of thousands of T cell genomes. Purified libraries were quantified with a Qubit 3.0 fluorometer, sized on a Bioanalyzer 2100, and re-quantified with the KAPA Library Quantification kit. Every immunoSEQ 96-well plate was sequenced on a separate single-read 150-cycle Illumina NextSeq 550 flow cell. The study's own analysis went as follows. Because only junctional sequences without quality scores were contained in the immunoSEQ output, filtering matching that applied to full-length reads could not be performed. To assign V/J genes and CDR3, sequences were annotated against IMGT germline references using PyIR, a Python wrapper for IgBLAST v1.9. Reads with weak V/J assignments (E-value above 1e-6), missing CDR3, stop codons, out-of-frame junctions, or ambiguous translated residues were removed. A V3J clonotype was defined by an identical inferred V gene, J gene, and CDR3 amino acid sequence. Percentage overlap between repertoires was calculated by dividing the number of shared unique clonotypes by the size of the smaller repertoire. Three approaches were used to assess repertoire richness: RTK rarefaction, the Chao1 estimator, and Recon v2.1 estimates of unobserved clonotypes. For all TCRbeta clonotypes obtained by the gDNA method from several donors, generation probabilities were computed with OLGA. Sourced from immuneACCESS, this table was stored by TCRdb with only in-frame sequences that have V and J called. A share of the clones is absent; for the studies checked, an unresolved V gene accounts for under half, and the remainder has no known explanation. V and J calls and clone size come straight from that table; D and trimming were deduced from the DNA. This sample has 2 million to 2.5 million clones in its table, and over 90% of those were observed once. The ten largest account for 0.39% of the sample.

Study-wide findings and limitations: Estimated clonotype richness was generally larger for naive than for memory subsets. Pairwise subsampling indicated that sequencing depth was expected to affect the degree of clonotype sharing among donors. Approximately 4.8% of naive CD4, 3.5% of naive CD8, 2.3% of memory CD4, and approximately 0.39% of memory CD8 clonotypes were shared across several donors. Even with the large sequencing depth, rarefaction of the sorted-subset datasets indicated that sequencing was incomplete. The genetic and exposure-history diversity represented was limited by the small number of donors. Only blood was sampled, and tissue TCR repertoires likely differ from those in blood. Compared with non-shared clonotypes, clonotypes shared by all four sorted-subset donors had higher generation probabilities.

The donors were healthy, HIV-negative adults who had no recently reported acute infections or vaccinations. Only Caucasian adults living in Nashville, Tennessee, USA were represented among the donors. CD4+ T cells were enriched by magnetic negative selection; naive cells were then positively selected on CD45RA, and the negative fraction formed the memory subset. Blood was collected by leukapheresis, and PBMCs were isolated by Ficoll-Histopaque density gradient centrifugation and then cryopreserved in liquid nitrogen vapor phase. Analytical flow cytometry was used to check the purity and quantity of every magnetically sorted T cell population. Genomic DNA was isolated from every sorted fraction and measured by UV absorbance on a Nanodrop 2000c. Sequenced sample: naive CD4+ T cells from PBMCs. Taken with the paper, the label for cell subset or site translates to: CD45RA+ positively selected. This clonotype was sampled from a man between 18 and 35 years old in good health. Some clones in this sample may be carry-over from other donors' samples.

CDR3 loop: CASSLNQDSPLHF. The sequenced DNA: TGTGCCAGCAGCTTAAACCAGGATTCACCCCTCCACTTT. The chain is assembled from TRBV7-2 and TRBJ1-6, with the D gene call left open. The CDR3 covers 13 residues, taking in both the cysteine and the phenylalanine. Only the CDR3 DNA stays, 39 bases, in frame from base 1. Reading the germline V gene gives CDR1 SGHTA and CDR2 FQGNSA. V gives up 2 bases and J gives up 8 bases, and the segment between their germline ends measures 7 bases.